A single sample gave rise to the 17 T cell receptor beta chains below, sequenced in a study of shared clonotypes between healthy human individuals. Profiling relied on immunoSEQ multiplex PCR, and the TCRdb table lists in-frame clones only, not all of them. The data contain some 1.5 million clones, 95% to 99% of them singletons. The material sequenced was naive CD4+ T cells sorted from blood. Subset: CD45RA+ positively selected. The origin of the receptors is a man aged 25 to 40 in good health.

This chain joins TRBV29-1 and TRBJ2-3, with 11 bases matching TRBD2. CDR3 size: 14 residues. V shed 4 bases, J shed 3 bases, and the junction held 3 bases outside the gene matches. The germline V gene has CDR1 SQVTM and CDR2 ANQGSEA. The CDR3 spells CSVASGRLTDTQYF. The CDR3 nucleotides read TGCAGCGTTGCTAGCGGGAGGCTGACAGATACGCAGTATTTT.

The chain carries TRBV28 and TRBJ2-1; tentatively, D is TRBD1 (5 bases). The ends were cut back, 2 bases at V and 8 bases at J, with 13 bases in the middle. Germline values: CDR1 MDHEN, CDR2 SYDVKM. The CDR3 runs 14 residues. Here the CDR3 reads CASSLKGQSDEQFF. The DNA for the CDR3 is TGTGCCAGCAGTTTAAAGGGGCAAAGCGATGAGCAGTTCTTC.

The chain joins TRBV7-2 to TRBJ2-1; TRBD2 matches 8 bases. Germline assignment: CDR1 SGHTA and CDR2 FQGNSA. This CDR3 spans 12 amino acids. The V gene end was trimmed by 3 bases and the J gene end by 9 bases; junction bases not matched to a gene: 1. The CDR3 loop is CASSLTSVEQFF. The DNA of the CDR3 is TGTGCCAGCAGCTTGACTAGCGTTGAGCAGTTCTTC.

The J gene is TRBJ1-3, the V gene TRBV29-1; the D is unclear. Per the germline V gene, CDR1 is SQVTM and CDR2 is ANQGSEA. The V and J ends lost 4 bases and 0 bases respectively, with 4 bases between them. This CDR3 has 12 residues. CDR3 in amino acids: CSVGSSGNTIYF. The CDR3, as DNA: TGCAGCGTTGGATCCTCTGGAAACACCATATATTTT.

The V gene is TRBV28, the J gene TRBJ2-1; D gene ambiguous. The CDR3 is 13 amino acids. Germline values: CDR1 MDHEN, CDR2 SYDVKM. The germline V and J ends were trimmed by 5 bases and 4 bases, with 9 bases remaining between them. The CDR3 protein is CASSPERYNEQFF. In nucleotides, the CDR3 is TGTGCCAGCAGTCCAGAAAGGTACAATGAGCAGTTCTTC.

The CDR3 sequence is CASSILTSGRTNTGELFF. The CDR3 bases are TGTGCCAGTAGTATTCTGACTAGCGGGAGAACGAACACCGGGGAGCTGTTTTTT. The chain employs TRBV19 and TRBJ2-2; the match to TRBD2 covers 12 bases. Germline CDR1 is LNHDA and CDR2 is SQIVND (reference sequence). This CDR3 contains 18 residues. V trimming: 3 bases; J trimming: 0 bases; junction bases outside the gene matches: 5.

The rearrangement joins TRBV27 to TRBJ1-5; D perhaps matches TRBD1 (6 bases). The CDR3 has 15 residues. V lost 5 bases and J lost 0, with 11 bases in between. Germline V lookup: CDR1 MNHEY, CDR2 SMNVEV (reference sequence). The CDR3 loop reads CASSDGGHSNQPQHF. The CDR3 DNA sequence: TGTGCCAGCAGTGACGGGGGGCATAGCAATCAGCCCCAGCATTTT.

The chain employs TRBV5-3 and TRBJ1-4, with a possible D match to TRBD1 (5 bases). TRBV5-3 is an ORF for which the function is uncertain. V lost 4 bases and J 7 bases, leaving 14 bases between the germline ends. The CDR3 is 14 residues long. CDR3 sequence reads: CARSPGQGIEKLFF. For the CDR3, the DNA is TGTGCCAGAAGCCCTGGGCAGGGCATTGAAAAACTGTTTTTT.

The CDR3 protein is CSALGTSGNTDTQYF. The CDR3 DNA is TGCAGCGCCCTCGGGACTAGCGGGAACACAGATACGCAGTATTTT. The rearrangement uses TRBV29-1 and TRBJ2-3; TRBD2 agrees at 13 bases. Looked up from germline, CDR1 is SQVTM and CDR2 is ANQGSEA. This CDR3 is built from 15 residues. V lost 7 bases to trimming and J lost 2 bases; unmatched junction nucleotides: 6.

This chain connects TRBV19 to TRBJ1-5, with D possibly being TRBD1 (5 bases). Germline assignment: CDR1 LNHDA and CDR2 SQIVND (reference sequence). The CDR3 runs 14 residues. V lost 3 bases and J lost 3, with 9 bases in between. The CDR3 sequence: CASSIPGINQPQHF. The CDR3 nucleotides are TGTGCCAGTAGTATCCCAGGGATCAATCAGCCCCAGCATTTT. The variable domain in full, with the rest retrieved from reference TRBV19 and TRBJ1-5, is DGGITQSPKYLFRKEGQNVTLSCEQNLNHDAMYWYRQDPGQGLRLIYYSQIVNDFQKGDIAEGYSVSREKKESFPLTVTSAQKNPTAFYLCASSIPGINQPQHFGDGTRLSIL.

CDR3 loop: CASSQLAGGTGELFF. The CDR3 coding sequence is TGTGCCAGCTCACAACTAGCGGGAGGCACCGGGGAGCTGTTTTTT. V gene TRBV18 combines with J gene TRBJ2-2, with TRBD2 matching 12 bases. The V segment lost 4 bases and the J segment 4 bases; nucleotides outside the gene matches: 1. CDR1 and CDR2 from the germline V gene are KGHSH and LQKENI. The CDR3 spans 15 residues.

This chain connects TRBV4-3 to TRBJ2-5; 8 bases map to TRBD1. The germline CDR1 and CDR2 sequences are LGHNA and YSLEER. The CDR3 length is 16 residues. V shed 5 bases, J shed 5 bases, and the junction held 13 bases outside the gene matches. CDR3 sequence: CASSLTGTGLGETQYF. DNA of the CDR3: TGCGCCAGCAGCTTAACCGGGACAGGTCTGGGGGAGACCCAGTACTTC.

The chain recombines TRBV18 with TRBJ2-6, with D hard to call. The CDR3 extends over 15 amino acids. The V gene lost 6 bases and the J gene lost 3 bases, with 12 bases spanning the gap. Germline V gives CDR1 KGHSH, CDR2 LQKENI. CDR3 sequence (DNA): TGTGCCAGCTCCACGGTTTCGTATGGGGCCAACGTCCTGACTTTC. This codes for CASSTVSYGANVLTF. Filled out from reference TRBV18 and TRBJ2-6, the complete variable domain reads NAGVMQNPRHLVRRRGQEARLRCSPMKGHSHVYWYRQLPEEGLKFMVYLQKENIIDESGMPKERFSAEFPKEGPSILRIQQVVRGDSAAYFCASSTVSYGANVLTFGAGSRLTVL.

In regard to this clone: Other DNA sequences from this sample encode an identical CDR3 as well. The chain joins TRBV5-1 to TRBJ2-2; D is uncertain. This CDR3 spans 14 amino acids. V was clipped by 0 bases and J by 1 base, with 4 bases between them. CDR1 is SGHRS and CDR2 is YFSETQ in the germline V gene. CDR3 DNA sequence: TGCGCCAGCAGCTTGGTGGAGAACACCGGGGAGCTGTTTTTT. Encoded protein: CASSLVENTGELFF.

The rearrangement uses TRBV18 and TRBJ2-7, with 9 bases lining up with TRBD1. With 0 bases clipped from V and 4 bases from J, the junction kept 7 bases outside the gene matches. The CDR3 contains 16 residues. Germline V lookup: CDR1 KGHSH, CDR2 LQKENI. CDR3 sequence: CASSPPPGTGRYEQYF. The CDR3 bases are TGTGCCAGCTCACCACCCCCCGGGACAGGGAGGTACGAGCAGTACTTC.

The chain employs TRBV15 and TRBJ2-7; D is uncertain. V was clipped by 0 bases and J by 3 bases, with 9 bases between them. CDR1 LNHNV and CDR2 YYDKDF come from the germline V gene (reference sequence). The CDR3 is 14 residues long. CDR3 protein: CATSRDLVNYEQYF. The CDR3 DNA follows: TGTGCCACCAGCAGAGATCTAGTCAACTACGAGCAGTACTTC.

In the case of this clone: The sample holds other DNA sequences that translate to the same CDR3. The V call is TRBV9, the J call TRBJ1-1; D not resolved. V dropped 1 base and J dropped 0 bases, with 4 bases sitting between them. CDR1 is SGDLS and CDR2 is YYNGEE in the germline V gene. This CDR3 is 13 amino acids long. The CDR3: CASSVSMNTEAFF. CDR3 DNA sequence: TGTGCCAGCAGCGTATCCATGAACACTGAAGCTTTCTTT.